Each of the 21 T cell receptor beta chains below was sequenced from the same sample in a study of early T cells in non-severe SARS-CoV-2 infection. TCRdb analysed the 5' RACE reads with MiXCR anew, one entry per CDR3 protein. This sample has 60,000 to 75,000 distinct CDR3 sequences; 12% occur once, and the top ten carry almost 6.5%. The sample comprised whole blood. These receptors were obtained from an adult who was a healthcare worker with PCR-confirmed SARS-CoV-2 infection or an uninfected control (not recorded which).

This clonotype was counted at least ten times. The rearrangement uses TRBV7-8 and TRBJ2-1; D not resolved. Trimming removed 2 bases from V and 7 bases from J, with 15 bases in between. From germline, CDR1 is SGHVS and CDR2 FQNEAQ. The CDR3 sequence is 15 residues long. The CDR3 protein is CASSLIMLTWNEQFF. The CDR3 DNA reads TGTGCCAGCAGCTTAATTATGCTAACTTGGAATGAGCAGTTCTTC.

The chain has TRBV6-4 and TRBJ2-3; 12 positions agree with TRBD2. There are 17 residues in the CDR3. J was trimmed by 4 bases and V by 0 bases; bases with no gene match: 5. The germline V gene has CDR1 MRHNA and CDR2 SNTAGT. This CDR3 reads CASSDSASGGAADTQYF. CDR3 coding DNA: TGTGCCAGCAGTGACTCGGCTAGCGGGGGGGCCGCAGATACGCAGTATTTT.

The chain employs TRBV30 and TRBJ1-1; no firm D call. The CDR3 loop spans 14 amino acids. Trimming removed 3 bases at V and 4 bases at J, with 15 bases between. The germline V gene encodes CDR1 GTSNPN and CDR2 SVGIG (reference sequence). The CDR3 sequence: CAWRLMTRATEAFF. CDR3 coding DNA: TGTGCCTGGAGACTCATGACGAGGGCCACTGAAGCTTTCTTT.

This clonotype was seen a handful of times. The chain's CDR3 is CASSYTDEQFF. The CDR3, as DNA: TGTGCCAGCAGCTACACCGATGAGCAGTTCTTC. V and J are TRBV2 and TRBJ2-1; D is ambiguous. The CDR3 runs 11 residues. Looked up from germline, CDR1 is SNHLY and CDR2 is FYNNEI. Trimming cost V 6 bases and J 8 bases, with 8 bases left between them.

This rearrangement joins TRBV20-1 to TRBJ2-1, with D uncertain. CDR3 size: 13 residues. V gave up 4 bases and J gave up 5 bases, with 12 bases separating them. Germline lookup yields CDR1 DFQATT and CDR2 SNEGSKA (reference sequence). CDR3: CSATRSRDNEQFF. The CDR3, as DNA: TGCAGTGCTACCCGGTCCCGCGACAATGAGCAGTTCTTC.

The CDR3 sequence is CASRRSLAGGPDEQFF. CDR3 DNA: TGCGCCAGCAGGCGTTCACTAGCGGGAGGGCCTGATGAGCAGTTCTTC. This chain uses TRBV5-1 with TRBJ2-1; 13 bases line up with TRBD2. Looked up from germline, CDR1 is SGHRS and CDR2 is YFSETQ. The J segment lost 8 bases and the V segment lost 5 bases, leaving 10 bases of the junction unmatched. CDR3 length: 16 amino acids.

The sample holds a few counts of this clonotype. The chain uses TRBV5-1 and TRBJ1-2, with 7 bases fitting TRBD1. Germline-derived CDR1 and CDR2 are SGHRS and YFSETQ. V shed 0 bases and J 4 bases; nucleotides not matched to a gene: 6. This CDR3 is 15 amino acids long. The CDR3 sequence is CASSLATGFFYGYTF. The CDR3 DNA follows: TGCGCCAGCAGCTTGGCGACAGGGTTTTTCTATGGCTACACCTTC. The full variable domain, its missing parts supplied by reference TRBV5-1 and TRBJ1-2, is KAGVTQTPRYLIKTRGQQVTLSCSPISGHRSVSWYQQTPGQGLQFLFEYFSETQRNKGNFPGRFSGRQFSNSRSEMNVSTLELGDSALYLCASSLATGFFYGYTFGSGTRLTVV.

The rearrangement joins TRBV29-1 to TRBJ2-2, with TRBD1 identical over 9 bases. Trimming removed 7 bases from V and 4 bases from J; junction bases left unmatched: 7. The CDR3 has 14 residues. CDR1 SQVTM and CDR2 ANQGSEA come from the germline V gene. The CDR3 DNA sequence: TGCAGCGCCGGACAGGGGTCGACCACCGGGGAGCTGTTTTTT. Its protein product is CSAGQGSTTGELFF.

The chain carries TRBV14 and TRBJ1-1, with D hard to call. The ends were cut back, 5 bases at V and 1 base at J, with 14 bases in the middle. CDR1 is SGHDN, CDR2 FVKESK, per germline. The CDR3 sequence is 15 residues long. CDR3 nucleotides: TGTGCCAGCAGCTCGCTCGGTCGGCGGAACACTGAAGCTTTCTTT. Its translation: CASSSLGRRNTEAFF.

In this sample, this clonotype turned up a few times. V and J are TRBV7-9 and TRBJ1-2, with no clear D. Germline-derived CDR1 and CDR2 are SEHNR and FQNEAQ (reference sequence). V was shortened by 5 bases and J by 4 bases, with 14 bases between the two germline ends. This CDR3 contains 14 residues. The DNA of the CDR3 is TGTGCCAGCAGCCTACTCGACGAGGGCTATGGCTACACCTTC. Its translation is CASSLLDEGYGYTF.

The rearrangement links TRBV6-1 to TRBJ2-3, with TRBD2 matching 9 bases. J was trimmed by 0 bases and V by 5 bases; bases with no gene match: 3. The V gene's germline CDR1 is MNHNS and CDR2 SASEGT. This CDR3 has 15 amino acids. CDR3 amino acids: CASSKLAGSTDTQYF. The CDR3 coding sequence is TGTGCCAGCAGTAAGCTAGCGGGGAGCACAGATACGCAGTATTTT.

J is TRBJ2-3 and V is TRBV5-1; 10 nucleotides align to TRBD2. With V trimmed by 4 bases and J by 3 bases, 5 bases remained unmatched. CDR1 is SGHRS, CDR2 YFSETQ, per germline. CDR3 length: 15 amino acids. CDR3 in DNA: TGCGCCAGCAGCCCTAGCGGGAGTAGGACAGATACGCAGTATTTT. Encoded protein: CASSPSGSRTDTQYF.

This sequence joins TRBV11-1 and TRBJ2-2, with D uncertain. Trimming took 5 bases from V and 7 from J, leaving 14 bases between them. The CDR3 runs to 14 residues. Germline lookup yields CDR1 SGHAT and CDR2 FQDESV (reference sequence). The CDR3 DNA follows: TGTGCCAGCAGCCGGTTCACCCGAGACGGGGAGCTGTTTTTT. Encoded protein: CASSRFTRDGELFF.

This clonotype was found a few times. This rearrangement joins TRBV11-2 to TRBJ1-6; 7 bases line up with TRBD1. This CDR3 region has 13 residues. CDR1 and CDR2 (germline): SGHAT, FQNNGV. V shed 5 bases and J 12 bases; nucleotides not matched to a gene: 7. The CDR3 protein is CASSLDRDQPLHF. The CDR3 DNA reads as TGTGCCAGCAGCCTTGACAGGGATCAACCCCTCCACTTT.

This chain links TRBV4-2 with TRBJ1-1; 7 nucleotides agree with TRBD1. This CDR3 has 15 residues. Germline V gene data show CDR1 as LGHNA and CDR2 as YNFKEQ. V shed 3 bases, J shed 4 bases, and the junction held 8 bases outside the gene matches. CDR3 DNA: TGTGCCAGCAGCCAGGGACAGATCCGCGTCACTGAAGCTTTCTTT. Translating gives CASSQGQIRVTEAFF.

This chain uses TRBV2 with TRBJ2-1, with D possibly matching TRBD2 (13 bases). The CDR3 runs 20 residues. Germline V gives CDR1 SNHLY, CDR2 FYNNEI. V shed 6 bases and J shed 5 bases, with 32 bases lying between them. This chain's CDR3 is CASSMGQGARLAGGHNEQFF. The CDR3 DNA reads as TGTGCCAGCAGCATGGGACAGGGGGCAAGACTAGCGGGAGGACACAATGAGCAGTTCTTC.

This clonotype was counted many times. The J gene is TRBJ1-1, the V gene TRBV11-2, with TRBD1 matching over 10 bases. Trimming cost V 0 bases and J 6 bases; bases outside gene matches: 7. There are 16 residues in the CDR3. Germline V gives CDR1 SGHAT, CDR2 FQNNGV. CDR3 DNA sequence: TGTGCCAGCAGCTTAGACCGGACAGGGGGTTACTCTGAAGCTTTCTTT. Its protein product is CASSLDRTGGYSEAFF.

The V call is TRBV29-1, the J call TRBJ2-1, with D maybe TRBD1 (5 bases). The CDR3 extends over 12 amino acids. Germline CDR1 reads SQVTM; CDR2 reads ANQGSEA. Trimming left V 6 bases short and J 8 bases short, with 14 bases between. The CDR3 nucleotides are TGCAGCGTGCTAACAGGTTCCGATGAGCAGTTCTTC. Amino acid sequence: CSVLTGSDEQFF.

This clonotype was recorded a few times. The chain joins TRBV7-8 to TRBJ1-4; TRBD1 aligns across 7 bases. The CDR3 loop spans 15 amino acids. Losses at the gene ends were 3 bases for V and 0 bases for J; bases not matched to a gene: 1. From germline, CDR1 is SGHVS and CDR2 FQNEAQ. In DNA, the CDR3 is TGTGCCAGCAGCTTTACAGGGGCAACTAATGAAAAACTGTTTTTT. Translation: CASSFTGATNEKLFF.

The chain joins TRBV11-3 to TRBJ2-1; 8 bases agree with TRBD2. The CDR3 totals 17 residues. With 4 bases clipped from V and 0 bases from J, the junction kept 8 bases outside the gene matches. Per germline, CDR1 SGHNT and CDR2 YENEEA. The CDR3 nucleotides read TGTGCCAGCAGCTCCTCCGAGGGACTAGGCTCCTACAATGAGCAGTTCTTC. It codes for CASSSSEGLGSYNEQFF.

There are many counts of this clonotype. The chain couples TRBV6-4 to TRBJ2-1, with D possibly matching TRBD2 (5 bases). The CDR3 consists of 15 residues. Germline lookup yields CDR1 MRHNA and CDR2 SNTAGT. V lost 2 bases and J 0 bases, leaving 8 bases between the germline ends. CDR3 sequence (DNA): TGTGCCAGCAGTGACGCGGGCGGCTCCTACAATGAGCAGTTCTTC. Its protein is CASSDAGGSYNEQFF.